Each of the 7 T cell receptor beta chains below was sequenced from the same sample in a study of OX40 agonist ivuxolimab in advanced cancers. Assay: immunoSEQ multiplex PCR; the TCRdb copy retains only in-frame clones and omits some. The sample has 60,000 to 85,000 clones, roughly 90% seen once; the top ten hold 0.37%. Sample: CD4+ or CD8+ T cells sorted from blood, taken in a trial of the OX40 agonist ivuxolimab. The origin of the receptors is an adult with an advanced solid tumor such as melanoma, head and neck, liver or kidney cancer.

This clone showed up just a few times. This chain uses TRBV15 with TRBJ2-5; 16 positions agree with TRBD2. V gave up 2 bases and J gave up 2 bases; unmatched junction bases: 8. CDR3 length: 19 amino acids. Germline loops: CDR1 LNHNV, CDR2 YYDKDF (reference sequence). The CDR3 is CATSRTQGLAGGRQETQYF. DNA of the CDR3: TGTGCCACCAGCAGAACCCAGGGACTAGCGGGGGGGCGACAAGAGACCCAGTACTTC. The whole variable domain, filled in from reference TRBV15 and TRBJ2-5, reads DAMVIQNPRYQVTQFGKPVTLSCSQTLNHNVMYWYQQKSSQAPKLLFHYYDKDFNNEADTPDNFQSRRPNTSFCFLDIRSPGLGDTAMYLCATSRTQGLAGGRQETQYFGPGTRLLVL.

The chain carries TRBV19 and TRBJ2-3; D uncertain. Deletions cut 7 bases from V and 0 bases from J, with 11 bases between. Germline V lookup: CDR1 LNHDA, CDR2 SQIVND (reference sequence). The length of the CDR3 is 14 residues. CDR3 in DNA: TGTGCCAGTAACGGGCTATCTAGCACAGATACGCAGTATTTT. Encoded protein: CASNGLSSTDTQYF.

Details on this clone: A read error may produce the germline difference seen at one junction end. This rearrangement joins TRBV29-1 to TRBJ2-3, with D perhaps TRBD1 (6 bases). The CDR3 loop spans 13 amino acids. Germline values: CDR1 SQVTM, CDR2 ANQGSEA. CDR3 in amino acids: CSVEEDSKAVIYF. CDR3 DNA sequence: TGCAGCGTTGAAGAGGACAGTAAAGCCGTAATATACTTT.

The chain links TRBV7-2 to TRBJ2-1; no firm D call. V was shortened by 2 bases and J by 0 bases, with 5 bases between the two germline ends. The CDR3 spans 14 residues. CDR1 and CDR2 (germline): SGHTA, FQGNSA. The CDR3 DNA sequence: TGTGCCAGCAGCTTAATGGGCTCCTACAATGAGCAGTTCTTC. This encodes CASSLMGSYNEQFF.

The J gene is TRBJ2-7, the V gene TRBV6-8, with a weak D call TRBD2 (6 bases). The CDR3 runs to 17 residues. With 5 bases removed from V and 6 bases from J, the gap between germline ends came to 26 bases. The V gene's germline CDR1 is MNHGY and CDR2 SAAAGT. DNA for the CDR3: TGTGCCAGCAGTACGGTGGGTAGCATTCCCGACGGGGGCGAGCAGTACTTC. Translated, it gives CASSTVGSIPDGGEQYF.

The chain uses TRBV4-3 and TRBJ2-7, with 7 nucleotides matching TRBD1. Germline V gene data show CDR1 as LGHNA and CDR2 as YSLEER. V lost 4 bases to trimming and J lost 6 bases; unmatched junction nucleotides: 12. This CDR3 has 15 residues. The CDR3 protein is CASSPARVGGAEQYF. DNA of the CDR3: TGCGCCAGCAGCCCTGCCCGGGTAGGGGGCGCCGAGCAGTACTTC.

V usage is TRBV5-4 and J usage is TRBJ1-1, with D possibly being TRBD1 (5 bases). The CDR3 is 14 residues long. Trimming left V 3 bases short and J 0 bases short, with 9 bases between. CDR1 and CDR2 from the germline V gene are SGHNT and YYREEE (reference sequence). The CDR3 bases are TGTGCCAGCAGCTCGGGACTGCTGAACACTGAAGCTTTCTTT. Translation gives CASSSGLLNTEAFF.